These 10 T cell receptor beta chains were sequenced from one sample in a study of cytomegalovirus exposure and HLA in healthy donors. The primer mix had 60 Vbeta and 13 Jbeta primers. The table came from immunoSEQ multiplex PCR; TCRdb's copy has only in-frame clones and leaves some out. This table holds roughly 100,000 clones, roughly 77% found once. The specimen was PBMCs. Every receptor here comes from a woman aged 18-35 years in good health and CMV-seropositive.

The CDR3 here is CASSPQGASYEQYF. The CDR3 nucleotides read TGCGCCAGCAGTCCTCAGGGGGCATCCTACGAGCAGTACTTC. V is TRBV10-2 and J is TRBJ2-7; 8 nucleotides line up with TRBD1. After removal of 5 bases from V and 1 base from J, the junction contained 4 bases not matched to a gene. The CDR3 extends over 14 amino acids. In germline, CDR1 is WSHSY, CDR2 SAAADI.

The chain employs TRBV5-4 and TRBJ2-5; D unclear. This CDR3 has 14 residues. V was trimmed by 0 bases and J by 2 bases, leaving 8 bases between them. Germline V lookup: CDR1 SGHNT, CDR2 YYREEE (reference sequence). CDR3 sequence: CASSLDQKQETQYF. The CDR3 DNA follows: TGTGCCAGCAGCTTGGACCAGAAACAAGAGACCCAGTACTTC.

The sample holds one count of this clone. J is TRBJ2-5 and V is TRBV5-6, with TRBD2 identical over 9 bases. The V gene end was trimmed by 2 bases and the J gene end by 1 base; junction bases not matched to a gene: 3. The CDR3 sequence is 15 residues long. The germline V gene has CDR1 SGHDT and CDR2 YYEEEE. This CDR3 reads CASSFRTSVQETQYF. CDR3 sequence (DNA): TGTGCCAGCAGCTTTCGGACTAGCGTCCAAGAGACCCAGTACTTC.

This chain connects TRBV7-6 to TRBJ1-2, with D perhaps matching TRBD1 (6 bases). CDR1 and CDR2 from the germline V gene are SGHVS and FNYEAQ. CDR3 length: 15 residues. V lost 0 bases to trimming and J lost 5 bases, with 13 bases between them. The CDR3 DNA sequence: TGTGCCAGCAGCTTAGCCCAGGGGCGCCCGTATGGCTACACCTTC. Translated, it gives CASSLAQGRPYGYTF.

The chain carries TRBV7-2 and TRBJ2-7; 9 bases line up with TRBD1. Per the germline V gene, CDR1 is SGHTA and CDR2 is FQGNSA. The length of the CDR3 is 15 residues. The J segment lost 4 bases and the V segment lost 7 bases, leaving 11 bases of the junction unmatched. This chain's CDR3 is CASTHGGTGIYEQYF. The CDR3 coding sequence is TGTGCCAGCACCCATGGGGGGACAGGGATATACGAGCAGTACTTC. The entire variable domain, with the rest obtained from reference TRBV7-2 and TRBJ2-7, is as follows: GAGVSQSPSNKVTEKGKDVELRCDPISGHTALYWYRQSLGQGLEFLIYFQGNSAPDKSGLPSDRFSAERTGGSVSTLTIQRTQQEDSAVYLCASTHGGTGIYEQYFGPGTRLTVT.

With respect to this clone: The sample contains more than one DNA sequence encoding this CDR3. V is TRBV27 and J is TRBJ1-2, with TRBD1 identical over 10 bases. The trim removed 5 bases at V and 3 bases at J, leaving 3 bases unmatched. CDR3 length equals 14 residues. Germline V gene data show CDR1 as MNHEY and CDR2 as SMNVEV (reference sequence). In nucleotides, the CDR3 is TGTGCCAGCAGTCTTGGACAGGGGGACTATGGCTACACCTTC. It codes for CASSLGQGDYGYTF.

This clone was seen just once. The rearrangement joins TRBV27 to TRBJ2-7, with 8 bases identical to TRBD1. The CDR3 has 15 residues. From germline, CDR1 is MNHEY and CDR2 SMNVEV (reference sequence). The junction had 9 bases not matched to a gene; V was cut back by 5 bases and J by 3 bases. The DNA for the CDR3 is TGTGCCAGCAGTCCACAGGGGGGACATGGCTACGAGCAGTACTTC. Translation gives CASSPQGGHGYEQYF.

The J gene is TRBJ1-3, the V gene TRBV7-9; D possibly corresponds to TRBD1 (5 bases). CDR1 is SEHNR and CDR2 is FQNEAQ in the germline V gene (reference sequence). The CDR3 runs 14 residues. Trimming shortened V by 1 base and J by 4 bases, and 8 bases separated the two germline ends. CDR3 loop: CASSLVGVGNTIYF. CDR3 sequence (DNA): TGTGCCAGCAGCTTAGTAGGGGTCGGAAACACCATATATTTT.

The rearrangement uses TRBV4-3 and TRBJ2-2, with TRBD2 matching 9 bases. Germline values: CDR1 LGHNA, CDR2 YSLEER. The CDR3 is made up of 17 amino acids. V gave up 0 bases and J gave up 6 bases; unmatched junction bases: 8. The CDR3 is CASSQDFSGGSPGELFF. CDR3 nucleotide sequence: TGCGCCAGCAGCCAAGATTTTAGCGGGGGTAGTCCCGGGGAGCTGTTTTTT.

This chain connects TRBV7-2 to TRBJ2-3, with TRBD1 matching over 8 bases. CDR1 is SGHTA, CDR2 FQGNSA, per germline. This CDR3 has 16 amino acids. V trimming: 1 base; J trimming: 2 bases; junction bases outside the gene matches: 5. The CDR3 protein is CASSLGRDRNTDTQYF. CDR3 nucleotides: TGTGCCAGCAGCTTAGGGAGGGACAGGAACACAGATACGCAGTATTTT.